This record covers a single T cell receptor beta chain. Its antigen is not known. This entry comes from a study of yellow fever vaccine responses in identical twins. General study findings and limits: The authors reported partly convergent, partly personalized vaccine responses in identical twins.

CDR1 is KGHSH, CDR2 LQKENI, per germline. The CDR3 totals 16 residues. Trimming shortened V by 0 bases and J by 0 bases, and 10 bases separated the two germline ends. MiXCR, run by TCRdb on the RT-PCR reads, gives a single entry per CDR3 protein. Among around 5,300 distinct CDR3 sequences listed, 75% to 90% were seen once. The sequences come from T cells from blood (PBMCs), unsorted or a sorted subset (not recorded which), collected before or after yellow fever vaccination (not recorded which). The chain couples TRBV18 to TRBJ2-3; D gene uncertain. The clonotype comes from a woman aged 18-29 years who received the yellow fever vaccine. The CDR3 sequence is CASSPPYRTSTDTQYF. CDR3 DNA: TGTGCCAGCTCACCACCGTACAGAACTAGCACAGATACGCAGTATTTT.